Listed below are T cell receptor beta chains from one sample, sequenced in a study of post-analysis software for immune sequencing data. TCRdb analysed the PCR reads with MiXCR anew, one entry per CDR3 protein. The sample includes more than 350,000 distinct CDR3 sequences, approximately 39% seen only once; the top ten take roughly 8.2%. The sequenced material came from blood. The receptors were gathered from a girl aged 2 to 9 with multiple sclerosis. Each CDR3 is given with its conserved first and last residue. The D gene is left open where the match is weak. Clone size appears in some rows only: once, few, many, or a class for an expanded clone.

D gene	J gene	V gene	clone size	CDR3 protein	CDR3 DNA
TRBD1	TRBJ2-7	TRBV6-1	.	CASREGQGIWDEQYF	TGTGCCAGCAGGGAAGGACAGGGGATTTGGGACGAGCAGTACTTC
TRBD2	TRBJ2-7	TRBV15	.	CATSRDMASGSYEQYF	TGTGCCACCAGCAGAGATATGGCTAGCGGCTCCTACGAGCAGTACTTC
TRBD1	TRBJ2-5	TRBV5-1	few	CASNPGQEETQYF	TGCGCCAGCAACCCGGGACAGGAAGAGACCCAGTACTTC
TRBD2	TRBJ2-7	TRBV3-1	.	CASRSTSGRYYEQYF	TGTGCCAGCAGGTCAACTAGCGGGCGATACTACGAGCAGTACTTC
TRBD1	TRBJ1-6	TRBV7-2	once	CASSLGTEGVSPLHF	TGTGCCAGCAGCCTGGGGACAGAGGGTGTCTCACCCCTCCACTTT
.	TRBJ2-5	TRBV18	.	CASSPSRQETQYF	TGTGCCAGCTCACCGTCCCGCCAAGAGACCCAGTACTTC
.	TRBJ2-7	TRBV18	.	CASSPSRAGYYEQYF	TGTGCCAGCTCACCGAGCAGGGCAGGGTACTACGAGCAGTACTTC
.	TRBJ2-4	TRBV5-1	.	CASSLPLDKNIQYF	TGCGCCAGCAGCTTGCCCTTGGACAAAAACATTCAGTACTTC
.	TRBJ2-3	TRBV20-1	.	CSASGPDGTDTQYF	TGCAGTGCTAGTGGTCCGGATGGCACAGATACGCAGTATTTT
.	TRBJ1-1	TRBV29-1	many	CSVERVMNTEAFF	TGCAGCGTTGAAAGGGTCATGAACACTGAAGCTTTCTTT
.	TRBJ2-3	TRBV29-1	few	CSVDNFPDTQYF	TGCAGCGTTGATAACTTTCCAGATACGCAGTATTTT
TRBD1	TRBJ2-3	TRBV20-1	.	CSAAGTDSSDTQYF	TGCAGTGCTGCCGGGACAGACTCTTCAGATACGCAGTATTTT
.	TRBJ2-1	TRBV20-1	.	CSAGTGNYNEQFF	TGCAGTGCTGGGACTGGGAACTACAATGAGCAGTTCTTC
TRBD1	TRBJ1-1	TRBV12-3/TRBV12-4	few	CASSAIDRGTEAFF	TGTGCCAGCAGTGCCATAGACAGGGGGACTGAAGCTTTCTTT
.	TRBJ2-1	TRBV10-3	.	CAISEEIADEQFF	TGTGCCATCAGTGAGGAAATAGCGGATGAGCAGTTCTTC
.	TRBJ2-7	TRBV28	.	CASSFSGQFFSYEQYF	TGTGCCAGCAGTTTCTCCGGACAGTTTTTCTCCTACGAGCAGTACTTC
.	TRBJ1-5	TRBV12-3/TRBV12-4	.	CASSYGYRVNLPQHF	TGTGCCAGCAGTTACGGGTACCGGGTGAATCTGCCCCAGCATTTT
TRBD2	TRBJ2-7	TRBV29-1	few	CSVEGPSASGIYEQYF	TGCAGCGTTGAGGGGCCGTCGGCTAGCGGGATTTACGAGCAGTACTTC
.	TRBJ2-7	TRBV14	.	CASSQLGGTGSYEQYF	TGTGCCAGCAGCCAGCTCGGTGGGACCGGCTCCTACGAGCAGTACTTC
TRBD2	TRBJ2-1	TRBV5-1	few	CASRGTSYNEQFF	TGCGCCAGCCGCGGGACTAGCTACAATGAGCAGTTCTTC
.	TRBJ2-3	TRBV28	few	CASRFRDLNTDTQYF	TGTGCCAGCAGGTTCCGGGATTTAAACACAGATACGCAGTATTTT
.	TRBJ2-7	TRBV27	.	CASSSKTYEQYF	TGTGCCAGCAGTTCTAAAACCTACGAGCAGTACTTC